The 5 T cell receptor beta chains in this list originate from one sample, sequenced in a study of cytomegalovirus exposure and HLA in healthy donors. The primer mix had 60 Vbeta and 13 Jbeta primers. The assay was immunoSEQ multiplex PCR, and TCRdb's table has in-frame clones only and misses some. The sample has over 110,000 clones; 65% to 80% are singletons. Sequenced material: PBMCs. The receptors here all came from a male donor in good health and CMV-seropositive.

This chain uses TRBV5-1 with TRBJ2-3; no clear D gene. CDR1 is SGHRS and CDR2 is YFSETQ in the germline V gene. The CDR3 sequence is 12 residues long. The ends were cut back, 2 bases at V and 2 bases at J, with 3 bases in the middle. In nucleotides, the CDR3 is TGCGCCAGCAGCTTAGCCACAGATACGCAGTATTTT. Amino acid sequence: CASSLATDTQYF.

Worth noting for this clone: Compared with germline, one end of the junction differs, possibly owing to a read error. This chain links TRBV7-9 with TRBJ2-5; 10 bases align to TRBD2. This CDR3 region has 16 residues. CDR1 and CDR2 (germline): SEHNR, FQNEAQ (reference sequence). The CDR3 protein is CSSSLGASGSQETQYF. CDR3 in DNA: TGTTCCAGCAGCTTAGGGGCTAGCGGGAGCCAAGAGACCCAGTACTTC.

The chain is built from TRBV7-8 and TRBJ1-6; 7 bases align to TRBD1. The CDR3 extends over 14 amino acids. The germline gives CDR1 SGHVS, CDR2 FQNEAQ. Losses at the gene ends were 3 bases for V and 10 bases for J; bases not matched to a gene: 6. Here the CDR3 DNA reads TGTGCCAGCAGCTTCAGACAGGGAGGCTCACCCCTCCACTTT. This sequence encodes CASSFRQGGSPLHF.

The gene calls are TRBV5-4 and TRBJ2-6; TRBD1 matches 8 bases. CDR1 and CDR2 (germline): SGHNT, YYREEE (reference sequence). This CDR3 has 17 amino acids. The V segment lost 2 bases and the J segment 4 bases; nucleotides outside the gene matches: 8. In DNA, the CDR3 is TGTGCCAGCAGCTTAGACAGGGGAAAGGCAGGGGCCAACGTCCTGACTTTC. Encoded protein: CASSLDRGKAGANVLTF. Combining the CDR3 with reference TRBV5-4 and TRBJ2-6 gives the whole variable domain ETGVTQSPTHLIKTRGQQVTLRCSSQSGHNTVSWYQQALGQGPQFIFQYYREEENGRGNFPPRFSGLQFPNYSSELNVNALELDDSALYLCASSLDRGKAGANVLTFGAGSRLTVL.

V usage is TRBV28 and J usage is TRBJ2-1; 10 nucleotides agree with TRBD1. In germline, CDR1 is MDHEN, CDR2 SYDVKM. V trimming: 6 bases; J trimming: 6 bases; junction bases outside the gene matches: 2. The CDR3 is 13 amino acids. This CDR3 is CASSWTGGNEQFF. The CDR3 DNA follows: TGTGCCAGCAGCTGGACAGGGGGCAATGAGCAGTTCTTC. The variable domain in full, completed from reference TRBV28 and TRBJ2-1, reads DVKVTQSSRYLVKRTGEKVFLECVQDMDHENMFWYRQDPGLGLRLIYFSYDVKMKEKGDIPEGYSVSREKKERFSLILESASTNQTSMYLCASSWTGGNEQFFGPGTRLTVL.